This T cell receptor beta chain was documented in a study of kidney transplant recipient with SARS-CoV-2 infection. Via MiXCR, TCRdb re-called the reads, giving one row per CDR3 protein. The sample contains 200,000 to 300,000 distinct CDR3 sequences, around 30% of which appear only once. The CDR3 is made up of 13 amino acids. CDR1 and CDR2 from the germline V gene are WNHNN and SYGVQD (reference sequence). Trimming stripped 0 bases from V and 11 bases from J, with 13 bases between. Many counts were recorded for this clonotype. This sequence joins TRBV10-1 and TRBJ1-1, with no clear D. This sample comprised a blood sample, obtained at baseline and between days 110 and 120 from a kidney transplant recipient. The TCR sequence derives from a young adult male patient who had COVID-19 and was a kidney transplant recipient. The T cells may partly be graft donor cells. CDR3 in DNA: TGCGCCAGCAGTGAGTCCCTAAAGGTCGGCGCTTTCTTT. Its translation is CASSESLKVGAFF.